Below, 25 T cell receptor beta chains from the same sample are listed, as sequenced in a study of T cell clonotyping in hematopoietic cell transplantation. Some clones are missing from TCRdb's copy, which holds only in-frame ones; the method was immunoSEQ multiplex PCR. The sample consists of around 25,000 clones, 90% to 96% of them appearing once. Sequencing was performed on peripheral blood mononuclear cells. Receptor source: a man aged 45 to 65 in good health. Some clones in this sample may be carry-over from other donors' samples.

The rearrangement uses TRBV6-5 and TRBJ1-5, with a tentative D call TRBD1 (5 bases). This CDR3 is built from 15 residues. Germline CDR1 reads MNHEY; CDR2 reads SVGAGI. V was clipped by 4 bases and J by 6 bases, with 16 bases between them. CDR3 residues: CASSSTARVGQPQHF. DNA of the CDR3: TGTGCCAGCAGTTCCACCGCCAGGGTCGGTCAGCCCCAGCATTTT.

The chain couples TRBV4-1 to TRBJ2-7, with a possible D match to TRBD1 (7 bases). The CDR3 sequence is 15 residues long. Trimming pared 1 base from V and 1 base from J, leaving 11 bases between. Germline CDR1 is MGHRA and CDR2 is YSYEKL. In nucleotides, the CDR3 is TGCGCCAGCAGCCAAGGGGCAGGGGGGTCCTACGAGCAGTACTTC. This gives the protein CASSQGAGGSYEQYF.

This clone showed up just once. The chain uses TRBV4-2 and TRBJ1-2; 9 bases are shared with TRBD1. This CDR3 has 15 residues. Germline assignment: CDR1 LGHNA and CDR2 YNFKEQ. The ends lost 4 bases at V and 2 bases at J; junction bases unmatched: 5. The CDR3 sequence is CASSLHGTGNYGYTF. The CDR3 region has the DNA TGTGCCAGCAGCCTACATGGGACAGGGAACTATGGCTACACCTTC.

The chain links TRBV6-5 to TRBJ2-7; D unclear. The CDR3 totals 14 residues. The germline V gene has CDR1 MNHEY and CDR2 SVGAGI. V gave up 2 bases and J gave up 2 bases, with 10 bases separating them. The CDR3 DNA follows: TGTGCCAGCAGTTACATCCCCGCCCCCTACGAGCAGTACTTC. This gives the protein CASSYIPAPYEQYF.

The chain joins TRBV5-1 to TRBJ2-3, with D hard to call. This CDR3 comprises 16 residues. The V end was cut by 2 bases, the J end by 2 bases, with 15 bases between. The germline gives CDR1 SGHRS, CDR2 YFSETQ. The DNA for the CDR3 is TGCGCCAGCAGCTTCGGCAGGTCAGACTCCACAGATACGCAGTATTTT. The encoded protein is CASSFGRSDSTDTQYF.

The chain recombines TRBV6-5 with TRBJ1-1; maybe TRBD1 (5 bases). The ends were cut back, 6 bases at V and 5 bases at J, with 16 bases in the middle. The CDR3 length is 14 residues. Germline CDR1 and CDR2: MNHEY and SVGAGI. CDR3 nucleotides: TGTGCCAGCAGGGGGGGAGGGGCCGCGACTGAAGCTTTCTTT. It encodes CASRGGGAATEAFF.

The V and J genes are TRBV5-4 and TRBJ1-1, with D uncertain. V was pared by 0 bases and J by 0 bases, with 12 bases between. The CDR3 totals 16 residues. CDR1 is SGHNT and CDR2 is YYREEE in the germline V gene (reference sequence). CDR3 DNA sequence: TGTGCCAGCAGCTTGGATTCGTCCCCCTTGAACACTGAAGCTTTCTTT. This translates into CASSLDSSPLNTEAFF.

The chain has TRBV7-2 and TRBJ1-6; 8 bases are shared with TRBD1. V was clipped by 5 bases and J by 0 bases; unmatched bases: 9. The CDR3 runs to 18 residues. Germline values: CDR1 SGHTA, CDR2 FQGNSA. CDR3 amino acids: CASSPRTGLSSYNSPLHF. CDR3 nucleotides: TGTGCCAGCAGCCCTAGGACAGGGTTGAGCTCCTATAATTCACCCCTCCACTTT.

The CDR3 is CASSQDRAGSLGYTF. DNA of the CDR3: TGCGCCAGCAGCCAAGATAGGGCAGGGAGCTTGGGCTACACCTTC. The V gene is TRBV4-3, the J gene TRBJ1-2; D possibly corresponds to TRBD1 (5 bases). This CDR3 comprises 15 residues. Germline CDR1 reads LGHNA; CDR2 reads YSLEER. V shed 0 bases and J shed 8 bases, with 16 bases lying between them.

The chain links TRBV10-3 to TRBJ2-7; perhaps TRBD1 as D (6 bases). The CDR3 spans 14 residues. V lost 8 bases and J 5 bases, leaving 19 bases between the germline ends. Per the germline V gene, CDR1 is ENHRY and CDR2 is SYGVKD. The CDR3 DNA reads TGTGCCATCGGCCGGGACACCCGACCCAACGAGCAGTACTTC. It translates to CAIGRDTRPNEQYF.

The chain carries TRBV7-2 and TRBJ2-3, with D unclear. This CDR3 is 14 amino acids long. Trimming took 5 bases from V and 2 from J, leaving 11 bases between them. Germline V gene data show CDR1 as SGHTA and CDR2 as FQGNSA. The CDR3 sequence: CASSLFRATDTQYF. The CDR3 nucleotides read TGTGCCAGCAGCCTTTTCCGGGCCACAGATACGCAGTATTTT.

Here the CDR3 DNA reads TGTGCCAGCAGCTTAACTGCCCAGGGAGGCGGGGAGCTGTTTTTT. Residues: CASSLTAQGGGELFF. The rearrangement joins TRBV7-3 to TRBJ2-2; possible D gene TRBD2, 6 bases. Per the germline V gene, CDR1 is SGHTA and CDR2 is FQGTGA. The CDR3 runs 15 residues. Trimming cost V 0 bases and J 7 bases, with 12 bases left between them.

The CDR3 spells CAWSKTGTGTSYTF. The CDR3 coding sequence is TGTGCCTGGAGCAAGACCGGGACAGGGACGAGCTACACCTTC. The chain links TRBV30 to TRBJ1-2, with 9 bases lining up with TRBD1. Germline CDR1 GTSNPN, CDR2 SVGIG (reference sequence). Losses at the gene ends were 3 bases for V and 9 bases for J; bases not matched to a gene: 11. The CDR3 is 14 residues long.

This chain links TRBV30 with TRBJ1-2; the D gene is possibly TRBD1 (5 bases). The V and J ends lost 5 bases and 5 bases respectively, with 15 bases between them. CDR3 length: 13 amino acids. CDR1 is GTSNPN and CDR2 is SVGIG in the germline V gene (reference sequence). DNA of the CDR3: TGTGCCTGGGCCGATGGGACGGTTTATGGCTACACCTTC. It is translated as CAWADGTVYGYTF.

The rearrangement links TRBV7-6 to TRBJ2-7, with a possible D match to TRBD1 (5 bases). The CDR3 extends over 12 amino acids. Germline V gene sequence: CDR1 SGHVS, CDR2 FNYEAQ. Trimming stripped 4 bases from V and 4 bases from J, with 8 bases between. The CDR3 DNA reads as TGTGCCAGCAGCTCCCAGGGTTACGAGCAGTACTTC. Translated: CASSSQGYEQYF.

This rearrangement joins TRBV30 to TRBJ1-1, with TRBD1 matching over 7 bases. The CDR3 extends over 14 amino acids. Germline lookup yields CDR1 GTSNPN and CDR2 SVGIG (reference sequence). With 3 bases clipped from V and 8 bases from J, the junction kept 12 bases outside the gene matches. The CDR3 sequence is CAWRGTAQVSEAFF. The CDR3 DNA sequence: TGTGCCTGGAGGGGGACAGCCCAGGTCTCAGAAGCTTTCTTT.

The chain joins TRBV19 to TRBJ1-5, with 8 bases identical to TRBD1. V dropped 7 bases and J dropped 3; count of bases not matched to a gene: 17. The CDR3 is 18 residues long. CDR1 and CDR2 (germline): LNHDA, SQIVND (reference sequence). CDR3 region: CASTATGTGGMDNQPQHF. CDR3 bases: TGTGCCAGTACCGCCACCGGGACAGGAGGGATGGACAATCAGCCCCAGCATTTT.

The CDR3 sequence: CASSVEAQETQYF. CDR3 nucleotide sequence: TGTGCCAGCAGTGTGGAGGCCCAAGAGACCCAGTACTTC. V usage is TRBV2 and J usage is TRBJ2-5; possibly TRBD2 for D (5 bases). The V end lost 4 bases, the J end lost 1 base, and 7 bases lay between the germline ends. This CDR3 spans 13 amino acids. The germline gives CDR1 SNHLY, CDR2 FYNNEI. The complete variable domain, with remaining parts taken from reference TRBV2 and TRBJ2-5, reads EPEVTQTPSHQVTQMGQEVILRCVPISNHLYFYWYRQILGQKVEFLVSFYNNEISEKSEIFDDQFSVERPDGSNFTLKIRSTKLEDSAMYFCASSVEAQETQYFGPGTRLLVL.

J is TRBJ2-5 and V is TRBV19; the D gene is possibly TRBD2 (5 bases). Trimming pared 3 bases from V and 4 bases from J, leaving 18 bases between. CDR3 length: 16 residues. Germline lookup yields CDR1 LNHDA and CDR2 SQIVND (reference sequence). The CDR3 sequence is CASSMRAVPTSETQYF. The CDR3 region has the DNA TGTGCCAGTAGTATGAGGGCGGTGCCCACCTCAGAGACCCAGTACTTC.

This clone was seen a single time. The rearrangement uses TRBV4-3 and TRBJ2-2, with a weak D call TRBD2 (6 bases). The CDR3 runs 16 residues. Germline V gene data show CDR1 as LGHNA and CDR2 as YSLEER. The V end lost 0 bases, the J end lost 5 bases, and 13 bases lay between the germline ends. This chain's CDR3 is CASSQDVGGETGELFF. The CDR3 DNA follows: TGCGCCAGCAGCCAAGATGTCGGGGGAGAGACCGGGGAGCTGTTTTTT.

CDR3: CASSLVRRRETQYF. The DNA of the CDR3 is TGCGCCAGCAGCTTGGTTAGGAGGCGAGAGACCCAGTACTTC. J is TRBJ2-5 and V is TRBV5-1; a weak D match, TRBD2 (5 bases). V was trimmed by 0 bases and J by 4 bases, leaving 10 bases between them. Germline V lookup: CDR1 SGHRS, CDR2 YFSETQ. The CDR3 spans 14 residues.

This chain connects TRBV30 to TRBJ1-5, with 10 positions matching TRBD1. Per germline, CDR1 GTSNPN and CDR2 SVGIG (reference sequence). V lost 0 bases, J lost 3 bases, and 2 bases stayed unmatched. This CDR3 comprises 15 residues. CDR3: CAWSVGTGVNQPQHF. The CDR3 DNA follows: TGTGCCTGGAGTGTAGGGACAGGGGTCAATCAGCCCCAGCATTTT.

The chain recombines TRBV20-1 with TRBJ1-1; D perhaps matches TRBD1 (5 bases). Germline CDR1 and CDR2: DFQATT and SNEGSKA (reference sequence). The CDR3 runs to 10 residues. V lost 3 bases to trimming and J lost 11 bases, with 10 bases between them. The CDR3 sequence: CSASRRDAFF. CDR3 nucleotides: TGCAGTGCTAGCCGGAGGGACGCTTTCTTT.

The chain uses TRBV29-1 and TRBJ2-7, with D perhaps matching TRBD2 (7 bases). Trimming pared 3 bases from V and 3 bases from J, leaving 15 bases between. Germline CDR1 and CDR2: SQVTM and ANQGSEA. The CDR3 spans 14 residues. CDR3 coding DNA: TGCAGCGTTGATCACGGGGGGCGAGGCTACGAGCAGTACTTC. It encodes CSVDHGGRGYEQYF.

The chain joins TRBV7-2 to TRBJ2-7; D may match TRBD1 or TRBD2 (5 bases each). Between the trimmed V and J ends, which lost 2 bases and 3 bases, there was a span of 23 bases. This CDR3 spans 18 amino acids. CDR1 is SGHTA, CDR2 FQGNSA, per germline. The CDR3 sequence: CASSLQPMIGAQGYEQYF. CDR3 DNA: TGTGCCAGCAGCTTACAGCCGATGATCGGGGCCCAAGGCTACGAGCAGTACTTC.